These 5 T cell receptor beta chains share one sample of origin, sequenced in a study of radiation and T cells in renal cell carcinoma. Clones were read by immunoSEQ multiplex PCR, and TCRdb kept only the in-frame ones, dropping some. The data hold over 120,000 clones, with approximately 90% observed a single time. Time point defined: baseline pretreatment blood. Treatment of the sample: 15 Gy SBRT to primary tumor, nephrectomy 4 weeks later. The sample was blood, taken from a patient whose treatment included radiotherapy and nephrectomy. The origin of the receptors is a woman aged 45-60 years with renal cell carcinoma.

The chain couples TRBV19 to TRBJ2-7; D may be TRBD1 (5 bases). Germline V gives CDR1 LNHDA, CDR2 SQIVND (reference sequence). V lost 6 bases and J lost 3, with 18 bases in between. This CDR3 spans 15 amino acids. The CDR3: CASRVTTDSFYEQYF. As DNA, the CDR3 is TGTGCCAGTAGGGTCACGACAGACTCCTTCTACGAGCAGTACTTC.

The chain has TRBV2 and TRBJ2-7; D not certain. The V gene's germline CDR1 is SNHLY and CDR2 FYNNEI. The V gene lost 7 bases and the J gene lost 3 bases, with 10 bases spanning the gap. The length of the CDR3 is 12 residues. The CDR3 DNA is TGTGCCAGCAAAAGCAGCATCTACGAGCAGTACTTC. The encoded protein is CASKSSIYEQYF. Drawing the rest from reference TRBV2 and TRBJ2-7, the complete variable domain is EPEVTQTPSHQVTQMGQEVILRCVPISNHLYFYWYRQILGQKVEFLVSFYNNEISEKSEIFDDQFSVERPDGSNFTLKIRSTKLEDSAMYFCASKSSIYEQYFGPGTRLTVT.

The gene calls are TRBV14 and TRBJ1-2; D possibly corresponds to TRBD1 (5 bases). CDR3 length: 14 residues. Per the germline V gene, CDR1 is SGHDN and CDR2 is FVKESK. Trimming pared 3 bases from V and 4 bases from J, leaving 12 bases between. The CDR3 coding sequence is TGTGCCAGCAGCCAGAACGACAGATCCTATGGCTACACCTTC. Translation gives CASSQNDRSYGYTF.

V is TRBV5-8 and J is TRBJ1-6; 10 bases align to TRBD1. This CDR3 comprises 18 residues. V lost 4 bases, J lost 1 base, and 8 bases stayed unmatched. Germline CDR1 and CDR2: SGHTS and YDEGEE. CDR3 region: CASSPQDRGISYNSPLHF. CDR3 nucleotides: TGTGCCAGCAGCCCTCAGGACAGGGGGATATCCTATAATTCACCCCTCCACTTT.

This clone has a single count. V and J are TRBV6-6 and TRBJ2-1; the D is unclear. This CDR3 region has 16 residues. V gave up 0 bases and J gave up 4 bases, with 13 bases separating them. Germline CDR1 reads MNHNY; CDR2 reads SVGAGI (reference sequence). CDR3 coding DNA: TGTGCCAGCAGTTACTCGATACATTCCAAATACAATGAGCAGTTCTTC. Its protein is CASSYSIHSKYNEQFF.